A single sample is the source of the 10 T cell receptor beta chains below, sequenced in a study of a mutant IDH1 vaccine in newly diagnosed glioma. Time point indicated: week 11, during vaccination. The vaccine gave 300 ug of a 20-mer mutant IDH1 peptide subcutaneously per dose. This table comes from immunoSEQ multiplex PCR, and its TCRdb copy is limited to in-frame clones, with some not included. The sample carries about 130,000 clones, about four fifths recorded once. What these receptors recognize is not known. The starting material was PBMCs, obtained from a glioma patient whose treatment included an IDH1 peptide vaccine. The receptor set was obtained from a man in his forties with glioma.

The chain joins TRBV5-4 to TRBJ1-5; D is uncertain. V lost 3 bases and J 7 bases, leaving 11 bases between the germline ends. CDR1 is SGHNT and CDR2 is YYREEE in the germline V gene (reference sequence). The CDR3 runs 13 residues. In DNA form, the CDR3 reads TGTGCCAGCAGCTCCACCCCCGAGCAGCCCCAGCATTTT. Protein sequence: CASSSTPEQPQHF.

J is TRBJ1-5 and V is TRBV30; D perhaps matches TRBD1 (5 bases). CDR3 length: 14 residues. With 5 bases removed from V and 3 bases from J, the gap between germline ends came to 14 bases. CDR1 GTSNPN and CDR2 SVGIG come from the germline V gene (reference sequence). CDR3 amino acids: CAWGITGSNQPQHF. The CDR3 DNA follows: TGTGCCTGGGGTATTACAGGCTCCAATCAGCCCCAGCATTTT. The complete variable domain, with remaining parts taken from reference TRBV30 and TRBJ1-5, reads SQTIHQWPATLVQPVGSPLSLECTVEGTSNPNLYWYRQAAGRGLQLLFYSVGIGQISSEVPQNLSASRPQDRQFILSSKKLLLSDSGFYLCAWGITGSNQPQHFGDGTRLSIL.

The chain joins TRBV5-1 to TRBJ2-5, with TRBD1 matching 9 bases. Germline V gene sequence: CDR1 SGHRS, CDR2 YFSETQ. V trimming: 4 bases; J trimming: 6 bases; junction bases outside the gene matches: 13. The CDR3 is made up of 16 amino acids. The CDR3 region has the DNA TGCGCCAGCAGCCGTTGGTCCCGGGACAGGGAACAGACCCAGTACTTC. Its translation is CASSRWSRDREQTQYF.

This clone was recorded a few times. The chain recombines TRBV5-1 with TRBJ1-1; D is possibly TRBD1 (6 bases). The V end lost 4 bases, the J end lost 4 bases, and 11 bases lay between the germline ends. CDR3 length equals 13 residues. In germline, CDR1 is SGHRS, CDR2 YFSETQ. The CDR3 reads CASSPLQGTEAFF. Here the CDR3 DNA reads TGCGCCAGCAGCCCGTTACAGGGCACTGAAGCTTTCTTT.

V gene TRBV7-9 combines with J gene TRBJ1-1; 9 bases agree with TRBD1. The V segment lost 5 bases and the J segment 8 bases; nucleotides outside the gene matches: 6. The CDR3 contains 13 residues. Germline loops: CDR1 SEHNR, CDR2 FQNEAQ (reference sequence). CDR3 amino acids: CASSARDREEAFF. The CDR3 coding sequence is TGTGCCAGCAGCGCCCGGGACAGGGAAGAAGCTTTCTTT.

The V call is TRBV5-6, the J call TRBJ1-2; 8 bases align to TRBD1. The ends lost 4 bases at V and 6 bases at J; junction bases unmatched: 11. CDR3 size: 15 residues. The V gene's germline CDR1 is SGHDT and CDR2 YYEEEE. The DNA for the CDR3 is TGTGCCAGCAGCGTGAGGACAGGGAGAGGGCATGGCTACACCTTC. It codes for CASSVRTGRGHGYTF.

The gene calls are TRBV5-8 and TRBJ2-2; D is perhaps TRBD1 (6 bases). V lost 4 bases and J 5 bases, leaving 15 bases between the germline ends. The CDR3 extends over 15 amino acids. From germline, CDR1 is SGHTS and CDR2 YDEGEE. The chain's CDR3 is CASSLTGSRTGELFF. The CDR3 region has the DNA TGTGCCAGCAGCCTAACAGGGTCGAGGACCGGGGAGCTGTTTTTT.

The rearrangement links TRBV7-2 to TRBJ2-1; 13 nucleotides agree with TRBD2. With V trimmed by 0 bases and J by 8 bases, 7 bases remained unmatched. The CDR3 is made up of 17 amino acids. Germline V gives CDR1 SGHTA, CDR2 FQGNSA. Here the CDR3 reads CASSLAWTSGRPDEQFF. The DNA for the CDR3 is TGTGCCAGCAGCTTAGCCTGGACTAGCGGGAGACCAGATGAGCAGTTCTTC. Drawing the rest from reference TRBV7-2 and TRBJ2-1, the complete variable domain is GAGVSQSPSNKVTEKGKDVELRCDPISGHTALYWYRQSLGQGLEFLIYFQGNSAPDKSGLPSDRFSAERTGGSVSTLTIQRTQQEDSAVYLCASSLAWTSGRPDEQFFGPGTRLTVL.

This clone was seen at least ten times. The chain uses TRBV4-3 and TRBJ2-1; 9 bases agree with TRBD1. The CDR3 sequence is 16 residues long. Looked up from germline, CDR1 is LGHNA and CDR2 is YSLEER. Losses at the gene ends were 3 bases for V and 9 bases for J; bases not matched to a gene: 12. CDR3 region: CASSHQAGTGSSEQFF. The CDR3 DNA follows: TGCGCCAGCAGCCACCAAGCCGGGACAGGGAGCAGTGAGCAGTTCTTC.

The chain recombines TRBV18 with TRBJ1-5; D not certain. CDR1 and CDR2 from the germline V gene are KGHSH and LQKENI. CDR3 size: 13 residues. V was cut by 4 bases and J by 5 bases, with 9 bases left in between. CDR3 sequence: CASSRQEYQPQHF. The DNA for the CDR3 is TGTGCCAGCTCACGTCAGGAATATCAGCCCCAGCATTTT. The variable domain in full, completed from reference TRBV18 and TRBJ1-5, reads NAGVMQNPRHLVRRRGQEARLRCSPMKGHSHVYWYRQLPEEGLKFMVYLQKENIIDESGMPKERFSAEFPKEGPSILRIQQVVRGDSAAYFCASSRQEYQPQHFGDGTRLSIL.